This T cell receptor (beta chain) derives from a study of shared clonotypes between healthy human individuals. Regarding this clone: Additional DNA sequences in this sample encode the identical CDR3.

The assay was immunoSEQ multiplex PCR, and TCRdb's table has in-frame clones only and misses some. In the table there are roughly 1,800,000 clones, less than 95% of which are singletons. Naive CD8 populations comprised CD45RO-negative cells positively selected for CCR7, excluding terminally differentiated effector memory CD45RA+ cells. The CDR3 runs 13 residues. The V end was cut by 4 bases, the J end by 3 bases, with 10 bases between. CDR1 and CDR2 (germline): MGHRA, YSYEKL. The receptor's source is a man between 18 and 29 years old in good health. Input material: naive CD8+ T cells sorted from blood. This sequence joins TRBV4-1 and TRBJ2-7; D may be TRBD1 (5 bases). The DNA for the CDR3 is TGCGCCAGCAGCCCCGGAAGGGGCTACGAGCAGTACTTC. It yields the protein CASSPGRGYEQYF.